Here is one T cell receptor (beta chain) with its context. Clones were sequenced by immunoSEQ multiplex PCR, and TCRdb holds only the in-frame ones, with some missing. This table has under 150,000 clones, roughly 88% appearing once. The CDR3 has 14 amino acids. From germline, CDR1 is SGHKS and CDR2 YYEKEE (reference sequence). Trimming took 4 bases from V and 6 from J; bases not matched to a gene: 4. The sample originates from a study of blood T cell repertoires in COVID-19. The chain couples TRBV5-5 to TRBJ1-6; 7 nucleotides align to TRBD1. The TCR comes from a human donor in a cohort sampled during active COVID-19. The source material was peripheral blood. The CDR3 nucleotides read TGTGCCAGCAGCCCGGGACAGCCTAATTCACCCCTCCACTTT. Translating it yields CASSPGQPNSPLHF.